The source of this T cell receptor (beta chain) is a study of blood T cell repertoires in COVID-19. Study overall: COVID-19 samples from acute and convalescent phases originated in the United States, Italy and Spain.

The CDR3 has 14 amino acids. From germline, CDR1 is MDHEN and CDR2 SYDVKM. V was trimmed by 6 bases and J by 0 bases, leaving 8 bases between them. Residents of under 25 US areas, aged about 18 to 89 years, made up the participants. Participant-given clinical history determined each cohort assignment. Original processing methods: Counts of nucleated cells, estimated from reference gene primer amplification, were obtained. Sequenced by immunoSEQ multiplex PCR; TCRdb stores in-frame clones only, minus some. V and J calls and clone size come straight from that table; D and trimming were deduced from the DNA. The table lists 250,000 to 300,000 clones, roughly nine tenths of them singletons.

The source of this sequence is a human donor in a cohort exposed to, infected with or recovered from COVID-19 (not recorded which). The donor label of this sample is uncertain. The chain is built from TRBV28 and TRBJ1-4, with D hard to call. Sequenced input: PBMCs or T cells enriched from blood (not recorded which). The CDR3 sequence: CASRTDSTNEKLFF. The CDR3 DNA sequence: TGTGCCAGCAGGACTGACTCAACTAATGAAAAACTGTTTTTT.